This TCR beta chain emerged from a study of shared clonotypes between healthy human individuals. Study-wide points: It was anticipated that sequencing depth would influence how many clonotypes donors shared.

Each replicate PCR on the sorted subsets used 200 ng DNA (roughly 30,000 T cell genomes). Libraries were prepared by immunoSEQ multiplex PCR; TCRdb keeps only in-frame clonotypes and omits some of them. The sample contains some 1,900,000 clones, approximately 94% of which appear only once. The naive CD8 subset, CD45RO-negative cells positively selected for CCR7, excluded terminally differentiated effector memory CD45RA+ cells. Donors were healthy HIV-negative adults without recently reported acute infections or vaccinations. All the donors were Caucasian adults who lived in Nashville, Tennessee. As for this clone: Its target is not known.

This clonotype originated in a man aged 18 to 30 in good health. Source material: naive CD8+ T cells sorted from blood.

The chain's CDR3 is CASSQEPSGTNYGYTF. For the CDR3, the DNA is TGCGCCAGCAGCCAAGAACCTAGTGGTACTAACTATGGCTACACCTTC. The chain has TRBV4-1 and TRBJ1-2; D unclear. Trimming cost V 0 bases and J 0 bases, with 11 bases left between them. The CDR3 covers 16 residues. Germline V lookup: CDR1 MGHRA, CDR2 YSYEKL.